This entry is about one TCR beta chain. Its antigen is as yet unknown. The data were taken from a study of OX40 agonist ivuxolimab in advanced cancers. Study-wide background: Dose-escalation patients had hepatocellular carcinoma, melanoma, renal cell or head and neck cancer. Study conclusions and caveats: The investigators did not determine what antigen specificity the expanded peripheral T cells had. There were, on average, more expanded clones in CD8+ T cells than in CD4+. People who partly responded at 0.1-3.0 mg/kg had some of the least clonal expansion seen.

The CDR3 is 14 residues long. Germline lookup yields CDR1 GTSNPN and CDR2 SVGIG (reference sequence). V was cut by 3 bases and J by 1 base, with 9 bases left in between. The repertoire was sequenced with immunoSEQ multiplex PCR; TCRdb's copy has only in-frame clones and lacks some. The sample lists about 65,000 clones; around 86% were seen once. The sample in question was CD4+ or CD8+ T cells sorted from blood, obtained in a trial of the OX40 agonist ivuxolimab. This TCR was recovered from an adult with an advanced solid tumor such as melanoma, head and neck, liver or kidney cancer. V usage is TRBV30 and J usage is TRBJ2-2, with D unresolved. CDR3 protein: CAWRFRQNTGELFF. CDR3 bases: TGTGCCTGGAGATTTAGACAGAACACCGGGGAGCTGTTTTTT.